This T cell receptor (beta chain) was documented in a study of T cells after yellow fever vaccination. Via MiXCR, TCRdb re-called the 5' RACE reads, giving one row per CDR3 protein. Here the sample spans some 340,000 distinct CDR3 sequences, roughly a tenth being singletons. Germline assignment: CDR1 DFQATT and CDR2 SNEGSKA (reference sequence). The CDR3 spans 15 residues. Trimming left V 0 bases short and J 2 bases short, with 11 bases between. V is TRBV20-1 and J is TRBJ2-1; either TRBD1 or TRBD2 may supply D (5 bases each). This clonotype originated in a man younger than 35 who received the YFV17D yellow fever vaccine. The sample in question was CD4+ T cells sorted from PBMCs, obtained 45 days after the yellow fever booster vaccination. CDR3 amino acids: CSARDPRDPYNEQFF. In nucleotides, the CDR3 is TGCAGTGCTAGAGATCCACGGGACCCCTACAATGAGCAGTTCTTC.